This T cell receptor (beta chain) was sequenced for a study of molecular identifiers for immune sequencing clone quantification. Regarding the study as a whole: A shared barcode on identical TCR molecules could lead to underestimated sizes for highly expanded clones. Under 1% of molecules in naive cells, but over 99% of effector molecules, belonged to clones above 20 RNA copies.

The CDR3 length is 13 residues. Per germline, CDR1 SGHTA and CDR2 FQGTGA. Between the trimmed V and J ends, which lost 0 bases and 7 bases, there was a span of 9 bases. Bulk TCR library preparation followed previously described methods with listed TCR primers. TCRdb analysed the PCR reads with MiXCR anew, one entry per CDR3 protein. This table holds nearly 55,000 distinct CDR3 sequences, around 34% found once. Worth noting for this clonotype: Its antigen is undetermined.

The TCR originated in a human donor in good health. Some libraries in this study had Jurkat cell RNA spiked in. The sequenced material came from naive CD8+ T cells from blood, with Jurkat cell RNA spiked in. The subset here: FACS-sorted CD8+CD4-CCR7+CD45RA+ naive T cells. This rearrangement joins TRBV7-3 to TRBJ1-1; D uncertain. The DNA of the CDR3 is TGTGCCAGCAGCTTAACAGAGACCAATGAAGCTTTCTTT. Translation: CASSLTETNEAFF.